Below, 20 T cell receptor beta chains from the same sample are listed, as sequenced in a study of OX40 agonist ivuxolimab in advanced cancers. Profiled with immunoSEQ multiplex PCR; TCRdb holds only in-frame clones, not every one. The profile shows 77,000 or so clones, more than 85% of them singletons. This specimen consisted of CD4+ or CD8+ T cells sorted from blood, obtained in a trial of the OX40 agonist ivuxolimab. Every receptor here comes from an adult with an advanced solid tumor such as melanoma, head and neck, liver or kidney cancer.

V and J are TRBV7-6 and TRBJ1-1, with D maybe TRBD1 (5 bases). CDR3 size: 15 residues. Per the germline V gene, CDR1 is SGHVS and CDR2 is FNYEAQ. Between the trimmed V and J ends, which lost 6 bases and 1 base, there was a span of 15 bases. The CDR3 sequence: CASSHPWGENTEAFF. The CDR3 DNA sequence: TGTGCCAGCAGTCATCCGTGGGGGGAGAACACTGAAGCTTTCTTT.

The genes are TRBV7-8 and TRBJ2-7, with 9 bases lining up with TRBD1. Germline values: CDR1 SGHVS, CDR2 FQNEAQ. The junction had 7 bases not matched to a gene; V was cut back by 8 bases and J by 2 bases. The CDR3 contains 14 residues. CDR3 sequence (DNA): TGTGCCAGCGACACCGGGACAGGGACCTACGAGCAGTACTTC. Its protein is CASDTGTGTYEQYF.

V usage is TRBV7-9 and J usage is TRBJ2-1; TRBD1 aligns across 8 bases. The germline V gene encodes CDR1 SEHNR and CDR2 FQNEAQ (reference sequence). The V segment lost 6 bases and the J segment 9 bases; nucleotides outside the gene matches: 10. The CDR3 covers 14 residues. The CDR3 coding sequence is TGTGCCAGCAGAACCGGACAGGGCCGCAGTGAGCAGTTCTTC. It codes for CASRTGQGRSEQFF.

CDR3 in DNA: TGCGCCAGCAACATACCGGAGAGGAAGGACACTGAAGCTTTCTTT. Translation gives CASNIPERKDTEAFF. The chain carries TRBV5-1 and TRBJ1-1; D remains ambiguous. The V end was cut by 6 bases, the J end by 3 bases, with 18 bases between. The germline V gene has CDR1 SGHRS and CDR2 YFSETQ. This CDR3 spans 15 amino acids. The full variable domain, its missing parts supplied by reference TRBV5-1 and TRBJ1-1, is KAGVTQTPRYLIKTRGQQVTLSCSPISGHRSVSWYQQTPGQGLQFLFEYFSETQRNKGNFPGRFSGRQFSNSRSEMNVSTLELGDSALYLCASNIPERKDTEAFFGQGTRLTVV.

The CDR3 is CASSLAGGATEKLFF. DNA for the CDR3: TGTGCCAGCAGCTTGGCAGGGGGCGCGACTGAAAAACTGTTTTTT. This chain joins TRBV5-6 and TRBJ1-4, with 8 positions matching TRBD1. The CDR3 spans 15 residues. The junction had 5 bases not matched to a gene; V was cut back by 0 bases and J by 7 bases. Germline values: CDR1 SGHDT, CDR2 YYEEEE.

This chain joins TRBV6-5 and TRBJ1-2, with a weak D call TRBD1 (6 bases). The CDR3 loop spans 14 amino acids. Between the trimmed V and J ends, which lost 0 bases and 5 bases, there was a span of 10 bases. Germline V gene data show CDR1 as MNHEY and CDR2 as SVGAGI. Here the CDR3 DNA reads TGTGCCAGCAGTTACTCCGGGGGCTTGTATGGCTACACCTTC. Translating gives CASSYSGGLYGYTF.

V is TRBV28 and J is TRBJ1-4, with 9 bases that match TRBD1. V lost 4 bases to trimming and J lost 1 base; unmatched junction nucleotides: 4. The CDR3 loop spans 16 amino acids. Germline V CDR1 and CDR2: MDHEN, SYDVKM. Here the CDR3 DNA reads TGTGCCAGCAGTTGGGGACAGGGCGGAACTAATGAAAAACTGTTTTTT. This codes for CASSWGQGGTNEKLFF.

This chain uses TRBV9 with TRBJ1-1; perhaps TRBD1 as D (5 bases). V was trimmed by 4 bases and J by 1 base, leaving 14 bases between them. Looked up from germline, CDR1 is SGDLS and CDR2 is YYNGEE. This CDR3 has 15 residues. CDR3 nucleotides: TGTGCCAGCAGCCCTAGGGTAGGGACGAACACTGAAGCTTTCTTT. Encoded protein: CASSPRVGTNTEAFF.

This clone is medium-sized. V and J are TRBV6-1 and TRBJ1-5; 7 nucleotides match TRBD1. J lost 5 bases, V lost 3 bases, and 4 bases had no gene match. CDR3 length equals 14 residues. Germline assignment: CDR1 MNHNS and CDR2 SASEGT. Written as DNA, the CDR3 is TGTGCCAGCAGTGATGGGACAGATCATCAGCCCCAGCATTTT. Translating gives CASSDGTDHQPQHF.

This chain joins TRBV9 and TRBJ2-2; 11 bases align to TRBD2. The CDR3 is made up of 16 amino acids. V gave up 0 bases and J gave up 6 bases; unmatched junction bases: 4. In germline, CDR1 is SGDLS, CDR2 YYNGEE. DNA of the CDR3: TGTGCCAGCAGCGTAGGTAGCGGGGGGGCTGCCGGGGAGCTGTTTTTT. Protein sequence: CASSVGSGGAAGELFF.

The chain joins TRBV11-2 to TRBJ1-1, with a tentative D call TRBD1 (5 bases). V was clipped by 1 base and J by 6 bases, with 12 bases between them. The CDR3 spans 14 residues. Germline assignment: CDR1 SGHAT and CDR2 FQNNGV. CDR3 nucleotide sequence: TGTGCCAGCAGCTTAGTTTGGGGGGACGCTGAAGCTTTCTTT. This translates into CASSLVWGDAEAFF.

The chain combines TRBV21-1 with TRBJ2-3; no check of the table's D call, TRBD2, against the DNA was made. TRBV21-1 is recorded as a pseudogene. There are 17 residues in the CDR3. The CDR3 loop reads CASLTPTSGGSTDTQYF. The CDR3 nucleotides read TGTGCCAGCCTCACCCCGACTAGCGGGGGTAGCACAGATACGCAGTATTTT.

The chain combines TRBV27 with TRBJ1-2, with 7 nucleotides matching TRBD1. V was pared by 3 bases and J by 3 bases, with 13 bases of the junction left unmatched. Germline assignment: CDR1 MNHEY and CDR2 SMNVEV (reference sequence). The length of the CDR3 is 17 residues. CDR3 region: CASSFLPNRQGHYGYTF. The CDR3 DNA follows: TGTGCCAGCAGTTTCCTTCCCAATCGACAGGGTCACTATGGCTACACCTTC.

The chain joins TRBV4-1 to TRBJ1-1, with D hard to call. With 1 base removed from V and 2 bases from J, the gap between germline ends came to 5 bases. Germline values: CDR1 MGHRA, CDR2 YSYEKL. This CDR3 is built from 13 residues. CDR3 sequence reads: CASSQVVNTEAFF. The DNA of the CDR3 is TGCGCCAGCAGCCAAGTGGTTAACACTGAAGCTTTCTTT.

The CDR3 coding sequence is TGTGCCAGCAGTTTAACTCCTCTCGCCTCCTACGAGCAGTACTTC. It specifies CASSLTPLASYEQYF. This sequence joins TRBV27 and TRBJ2-7; D not certain. This CDR3 is built from 15 residues. The V and J ends lost 2 bases and 0 bases respectively, with 11 bases between them. The germline gives CDR1 MNHEY, CDR2 SMNVEV (reference sequence).

This chain uses TRBV13 with TRBJ1-2; no reliable D call. V was pared by 5 bases and J by 0 bases, with 10 bases between. The CDR3 consists of 14 residues. Per germline, CDR1 PRHDT and CDR2 FYEKMQ (reference sequence). CDR3 sequence: CASSPPGTNYGYTF. CDR3 in DNA: TGTGCCAGCAGCCCTCCGGGAACTAACTATGGCTACACCTTC.

This clone was observed a few times. V usage is TRBV6-4 and J usage is TRBJ2-1; D might be TRBD1 or TRBD2, each matching 6 bases. The V gene's germline CDR1 is MRHNA and CDR2 SNTAGT. The CDR3 covers 14 residues. Trimming stripped 0 bases from V and 5 bases from J, with 8 bases between. The DNA of the CDR3 is TGTGCCAGCAGTGACTCGGGGGGCCACAATGAGCAGTTCTTC. As protein: CASSDSGGHNEQFF.

Of note for this clone: The sample holds other DNA sequences that translate to the same CDR3. V is TRBV12-1 and J is TRBJ1-2; the table's D call TRBD1 went unverified against the DNA. TRBV12-1 is listed as a pseudogene. This CDR3 is built from 11 residues. The CDR3 DNA reads as TGTGCCAGCAGCTTTATCTCAGGCCCCACCTTC. Amino acids: CASSFISGPTF.

This clone was found once. This chain connects TRBV29-1 to TRBJ2-3, with D possibly TRBD2 on 5 matching bases. This CDR3 is built from 12 residues. V dropped 2 bases and J dropped 4 bases, with 7 bases sitting between them. Germline V gene sequence: CDR1 SQVTM, CDR2 ANQGSEA. The DNA of the CDR3 is TGCAGCGTTGAATCTAGCCCAGATACGCAGTATTTT. Translating gives CSVESSPDTQYF.

The chain has TRBV5-8 and TRBJ2-5, with D perhaps matching TRBD2 (5 bases). Trimming left V 4 bases short and J 5 bases short, with 15 bases between. Looked up from germline, CDR1 is SGHTS and CDR2 is YDEGEE. The CDR3 is 14 amino acids. This chain's CDR3 is CASSPRLFPETQYF. The DNA for the CDR3 is TGTGCCAGCAGCCCCCGACTATTTCCGGAGACCCAGTACTTC. The entire variable domain, with the rest obtained from reference TRBV5-8 and TRBJ2-5, is as follows: EAGVTQSPTHLIKTRGQQATLRCSPISGHTSVYWYQQALGLGLQFLLWYDEGEERNRGNFPPRFSGRQFPNYSSELNVNALELEDSALYLCASSPRLFPETQYFGPGTRLLVL.